The 10 T cell receptor beta chains listed next were all sequenced from one sample in a study of blood T cells in healthy people across ages. Sample-barcoded 5' priming and a J-beta primer mix drove a second PCR of 7 to 11 cycles. TCRdb re-called the 5' RACE reads with MiXCR, one entry per CDR3 protein. The sample yields approximately 800,000 distinct CDR3 sequences, roughly 24% seen once. These data also formed part of another study, on T cells of mothers and their children.

Sequencing was performed on blood. The receptors here all came from a boy between 10 and 17 years old in good health.

This clonotype has only a few counts. V gene TRBV12-3 or TRBV12-4 combines with J gene TRBJ1-2; D is undetermined. This CDR3 spans 14 amino acids. V was cut by 2 bases and J by 4 bases, with 11 bases left in between. DNA for the CDR3: TGTGCCAGCAGTTTATTCGACATGAGCTATGGCTACACCTTC. Protein product: CASSLFDMSYGYTF.

Here the CDR3 reads CASSQSRDRAGEDTQYF. In DNA, the CDR3 is TGCGCCAGCAGCCAATCCCGAGACAGGGCCGGGGAAGATACGCAGTATTTT. The rearrangement links TRBV4-1 to TRBJ2-3; TRBD1 matches at 7 bases. The CDR3 consists of 17 residues. After removal of 2 bases from V and 5 bases from J, the junction contained 13 bases not matched to a gene. Germline CDR1 is MGHRA and CDR2 is YSYEKL.

The chain links TRBV3-1 to TRBJ1-2; D remains unclear. The CDR3 is made up of 17 amino acids. V lost 0 bases and J lost 4, with 18 bases in between. Germline CDR1 and CDR2: LGHDT and YNNKEL (reference sequence). CDR3 in amino acids: CASSQDLVIGTSYGYTF. DNA of the CDR3: TGTGCCAGCAGCCAAGATCTAGTGATCGGCACCAGCTATGGCTACACCTTC.

The genes are TRBV7-9 and TRBJ2-5; 11 nucleotides match TRBD2. CDR3 size: 14 residues. Germline CDR1 reads SEHNR; CDR2 reads FQNEAQ (reference sequence). V lost 5 bases, J lost 5 bases, and 4 bases stayed unmatched. The CDR3 sequence: CASSPLAGAETQYF. The CDR3 region has the DNA TGTGCCAGCAGCCCACTAGCGGGGGCGGAGACCCAGTACTTC.

The V call is TRBV27, the J call TRBJ2-4; unclear D gene. V dropped 8 bases and J dropped 6 bases, with 11 bases sitting between them. The CDR3 spans 12 residues. Germline values: CDR1 MNHEY, CDR2 SMNVEV (reference sequence). The CDR3 loop reads CASGLGGNIQYF. DNA of the CDR3: TGTGCCAGCGGCCTTGGCGGAAACATTCAGTACTTC.

This clonotype was seen only a few times. The CDR3 sequence is CASSLDPGSTEAFF. The CDR3, as DNA: TGCGCCAGCAGCTTGGATCCGGGCTCCACTGAAGCTTTCTTT. This rearrangement joins TRBV5-1 to TRBJ1-1; D not certain. Trimming took 0 bases from V and 4 from J, leaving 10 bases between them. This CDR3 is built from 14 residues. CDR1 is SGHRS, CDR2 YFSETQ, per germline.

This chain joins TRBV11-2 and TRBJ2-2; 9 bases fit TRBD2. Germline-derived CDR1 and CDR2 are SGHAT and FQNNGV. The CDR3 sequence is 18 residues long. With V trimmed by 0 bases and J by 1 base, 6 bases remained unmatched. CDR3 protein: CASSLDWASGVNTGELFF. In DNA, the CDR3 is TGTGCCAGCAGCTTAGATTGGGCTAGCGGGGTGAACACCGGGGAGCTGTTTTTT. Combining the CDR3 with reference TRBV11-2 and TRBJ2-2 gives the whole variable domain EAGVAQSPRYKIIEKRQSVAFWCNPISGHATLYWYQQILGQGPKLLIQFQNNGVVDDSQLPKDRFSAERLKGVDSTLKIQPAKLEDSAVYLCASSLDWASGVNTGELFFGEGSRLTVL.

The V call is TRBV9, the J call TRBJ1-5, with D possibly being TRBD1 (5 bases). This CDR3 region has 14 residues. Trimming cost V 4 bases and J 7 bases, with 15 bases left between them. CDR1 is SGDLS and CDR2 is YYNGEE in the germline V gene. Here the CDR3 reads CASSPRGVWQPQHF. The CDR3 DNA is TGTGCCAGCAGCCCCCGGGGGGTCTGGCAGCCCCAGCATTTT. The full variable domain, completed using reference TRBV9 and TRBJ1-5, is DSGVTQTPKHLITATGQRVTLRCSPRSGDLSVYWYQQSLDQGLQFLIQYYNGEERAKGNILERFSAQQFPDLHSELNLSSLELGDSALYFCASSPRGVWQPQHFGDGTRLSIL.

The sample holds a few counts of this clonotype. The chain employs TRBV19 and TRBJ2-5, with D possibly TRBD1 on 5 matching bases. The CDR3 consists of 13 residues. Germline CDR1 is LNHDA and CDR2 is SQIVND (reference sequence). V was clipped by 6 bases and J by 3 bases, with 11 bases between them. CDR3 sequence: CASSPRAEETQYF. CDR3 coding DNA: TGTGCCAGTAGCCCCAGGGCTGAAGAGACCCAGTACTTC.

The table lists this clonotype with a few counts. The chain uses TRBV7-2 and TRBJ1-1; the D gene is possibly TRBD1 (6 bases). Deletions cut 3 bases from V and 0 bases from J, with 11 bases between. The CDR3 is 15 residues long. CDR1 and CDR2 (germline): SGHTA, FQGNSA. The CDR3 coding sequence is TGTGCCAGCAGCTTTGGGACAAGAATGAACACTGAAGCTTTCTTT. Its translation: CASSFGTRMNTEAFF.